This is a list of T cell receptor beta chains from one sample in a study of T-cell reconstitution after alpha-beta-depleted transplantation in children. TCRdb re-called the PCR reads through MiXCR, storing one row per CDR3 protein. This table has approximately 400,000 distinct CDR3 sequences, about 11% appearing once. The specimen was PBMCs from the stem cell graft donor, collected from the stem cell graft. The receptors derive from a human donor who donated a stem cell graft to a child with acute myeloid leukemia. The CDR3 runs from the conserved cysteine through the conserved F or W. Each record gives: CDR3 DNA, CDR3 protein, clone size, J gene, D gene, V gene. D genes are given only for firm matches. Size tells how often a clone was seen (once, few, many) or the class of an expanded clone, and some rows leave it out.

DNA: TGTGCCAGCAGCTTGGCCTCTAGGTATGAGCAGTTCTTC
CDR3: CASSLASRYEQFF
size: few
J: TRBJ2-1
D: NA
V: TRBV5-4

DNA: TGCAGTGCTAGAGATAGGACAAACCTTCAAGAGACCCAGTACTTC
CDR3: CSARDRTNLQETQYF
size: NA
J: TRBJ2-5
D: NA
V: TRBV20-1

DNA: TGTGCCAGCAGTTACCGGGACCCCACAGATACGCAGTATTTT
CDR3: CASSYRDPTDTQYF
size: few
J: TRBJ2-3
D: NA
V: TRBV6-5

DNA: TGTGCCAGCAGCGTAGGATTTAGCGGGAGTTCCTACGAGCAGTACTTC
CDR3: CASSVGFSGSSYEQYF
size: few
J: TRBJ2-7
D: TRBD2
V: TRBV9

DNA: TGTGCCAGCAGCTTAGCGTTCAGCCAAGAGACCCAGTACTTC
CDR3: CASSLAFSQETQYF
size: few
J: TRBJ2-5
D: NA
V: TRBV7-2

DNA: TGTGCCAGCAGTTTCAGGGGACAGGGCCCGAATGAGCAGTTCTTC
CDR3: CASSFRGQGPNEQFF
size: few
J: TRBJ2-1
D: TRBD1
V: TRBV12-3/TRBV12-4

DNA: TGCGCCAGCAGCCCTGGGGACAGGGCCGGCACTGAAGCTTTCTTT
CDR3: CASSPGDRAGTEAFF
size: NA
J: TRBJ1-1
D: TRBD1
V: TRBV5-1

DNA: TGTGCCAGCAGCTTAGATCAGGGGTCGAACACTGAAGCTTTCTTT
CDR3: CASSLDQGSNTEAFF
size: many
J: TRBJ1-1
D: NA
V: TRBV11-2

DNA: TGCAGTGCTGGACTACAGGAGGGCAATCAGCCCCAGCATTTT
CDR3: CSAGLQEGNQPQHF
size: few
J: TRBJ1-5
D: NA
V: TRBV20-1

DNA: TGTGCCAGTAGTTCGACAGCCCAAGAGACCCAGTACTTC
CDR3: CASSSTAQETQYF
size: NA
J: TRBJ2-5
D: NA
V: TRBV19

DNA: TGTGCCAGCAGCGGAGTGGTAACTAGCACAGATACGCAGTATTTT
CDR3: CASSGVVTSTDTQYF
size: NA
J: TRBJ2-3
D: NA
V: TRBV9

DNA: TGTGCCAGCAGCCCCCCGGGACTAGCGGGGGGGCTTGCTCTAGAGACCCAGTACTTC
CDR3: CASSPPGLAGGLALETQYF
size: many
J: TRBJ2-5
D: TRBD2
V: TRBV5-6

DNA: TGTGCCAGCAGCTTTAGTGGGGTCACAGCCAATGAGCAGTTCTTC
CDR3: CASSFSGVTANEQFF
size: many
J: TRBJ2-1
D: NA
V: TRBV9

DNA: TGCGCCAGCAGCACCATTTCCGGGACAAATTCACCCCTCCACTTT
CDR3: CASSTISGTNSPLHF
size: NA
J: TRBJ1-6
D: NA
V: TRBV5-1

DNA: TGTGCCAGCAGCAGAAATACAGGGGGCTTGGGGGAGACCCAGTACTTC
CDR3: CASSRNTGGLGETQYF
size: NA
J: TRBJ2-5
D: TRBD1
V: TRBV7-3

DNA: TGCGCCAGCAGCCCGCGAGTGGAGGGGAACACTGAAGCTTTCTTT
CDR3: CASSPRVEGNTEAFF
size: many
J: TRBJ1-1
D: NA
V: TRBV5-1

DNA: TGCAGCGTGAGACTAGCGGCTTACAATGAGCAGTTCTTC
CDR3: CSVRLAAYNEQFF
size: few
J: TRBJ2-1
D: TRBD2
V: TRBV29-1

DNA: TGTGCCACAACAGGGACAGGGGAGCTGTTTTTT
CDR3: CATTGTGELFF
size: few
J: TRBJ2-2
D: NA
V: TRBV2

DNA: TGCAGCGGAGGGGGGGCAACCGGGGAGCTGTTTTTT
CDR3: CSGGGATGELFF
size: NA
J: TRBJ2-2
D: NA
V: TRBV29-1

DNA: TGCAGCGTTAGCAGGGGAGATACGCAGTATTTT
CDR3: CSVSRGDTQYF
size: many
J: TRBJ2-3
D: NA
V: TRBV29-1

DNA: TGCGCCAGCAGCCCGCGGACCGCTTCCGGTTCTAACTATGGCTACACCTTC
CDR3: CASSPRTASGSNYGYTF
size: NA
J: TRBJ1-2
D: NA
V: TRBV5-1

DNA: TGTGCCAGCAGTTCCCCCGCAGACAGGGACAATCAGCCCCAGCATTTT
CDR3: CASSSPADRDNQPQHF
size: many
J: TRBJ1-5
D: TRBD1
V: TRBV28

DNA: TGTGCCAGCAGCTTAGCGTATAGGACGACGGCTGAAGCTTTCTTT
CDR3: CASSLAYRTTAEAFF
size: NA
J: TRBJ1-1
D: NA
V: TRBV7-2

DNA: TGCAGTGCTAGTAGGGGGGGGCGCGGGGGTTTT
CDR3: CSASRGGRGGF
size: few
J: TRBJ1-4
D: NA
V: TRBV20-1

DNA: TGTGCCAGCAGCTTAGCGATGGTCAGGGCTGGCGAGCAGTACTTC
CDR3: CASSLAMVRAGEQYF
size: few
J: TRBJ2-7
D: NA
V: TRBV7-2

DNA: TGCAGTGCTAGTATCCAGGACAATCAGCCCCAGCATTTT
CDR3: CSASIQDNQPQHF
size: NA
J: TRBJ1-5
D: NA
V: TRBV20-1

DNA: TGTGCCAGCAGCCATGGGGGCAATCAGCCCCAGCATTTT
CDR3: CASSHGGNQPQHF
size: NA
J: TRBJ1-5
D: NA
V: TRBV7-8